This T cell receptor (beta chain) comes out of a study of shared clonotypes between healthy human individuals. Overall study: Three plates were used per donor for CD4 naive, three for CD4 memory, two for CD8 naive and one for CD8 memory. Whole-study findings and limits: Depth was large, yet rarefaction showed that sorted-subset sequencing was incomplete.

In regard to this clone: Its specificity is unknown.

Germline CDR1 SEHNR, CDR2 FQNEAQ (reference sequence). The CDR3 is 12 amino acids. The V and J ends lost 9 bases and 4 bases respectively, with 12 bases between them. Assay used: immunoSEQ multiplex PCR; TCRdb lists only in-frame clones, some missing. This table holds 700,000 to 950,000 clones, around 96% found once. CD45RO-negative cells were positively selected for CCR7, leaving out terminally differentiated effector memory CD45RA+ cells. All of the donors resided in Nashville, Tennessee, and each was a Caucasian adult. The sequence was obtained from a man aged 30 to 45 in good health. The rearrangement joins TRBV7-9 to TRBJ1-2; a weak D match, TRBD1 (5 bases). Sequenced: naive CD8+ T cells sorted from blood. The CDR3 loop is CASNTGGYGYTF. The CDR3 DNA reads TGTGCCAGTAACACGGGGGGCTATGGCTACACCTTC.